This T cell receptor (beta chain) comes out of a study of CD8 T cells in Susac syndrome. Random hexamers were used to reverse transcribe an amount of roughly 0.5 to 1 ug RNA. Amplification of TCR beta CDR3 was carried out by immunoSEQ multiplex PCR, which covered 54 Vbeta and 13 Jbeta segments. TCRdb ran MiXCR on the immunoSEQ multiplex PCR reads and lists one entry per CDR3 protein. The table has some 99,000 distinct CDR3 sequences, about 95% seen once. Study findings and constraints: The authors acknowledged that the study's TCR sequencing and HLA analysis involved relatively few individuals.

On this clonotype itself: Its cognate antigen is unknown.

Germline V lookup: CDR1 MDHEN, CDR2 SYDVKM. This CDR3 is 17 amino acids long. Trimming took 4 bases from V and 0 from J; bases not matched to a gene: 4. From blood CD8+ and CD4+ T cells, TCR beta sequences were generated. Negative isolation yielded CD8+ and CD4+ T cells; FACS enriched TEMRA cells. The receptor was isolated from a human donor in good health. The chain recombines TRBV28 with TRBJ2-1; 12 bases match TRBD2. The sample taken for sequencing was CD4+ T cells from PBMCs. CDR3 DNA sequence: TGTGCCAGCAGTTCCGGGACTAGCGGGCGCTCCTACAATGAGCAGTTCTTC. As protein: CASSSGTSGRSYNEQFF.